The source of this T cell receptor (beta chain) is a study of OX40 agonist ivuxolimab in advanced cancers. Study-level background: All patients had ivuxolimab intravenously every 2 weeks at 0.01 to 10 mg/kg.

Sequencing used immunoSEQ multiplex PCR; TCRdb keeps in-frame clones, though not all of them. This table holds 45,000 or so clones, 88% found once. Sampled blood was obtained at baseline, cycle 4 day 1, and cycle 7 day 1. The germline gives CDR1 LNHDA, CDR2 SQIVND (reference sequence). The V gene lost 10 bases and the J gene lost 7 bases, with 14 bases spanning the gap. CDR3 length: 13 amino acids. The sample consisted of CD4+ or CD8+ T cells sorted from blood, taken in a trial of the OX40 agonist ivuxolimab. The rearrangement links TRBV19 to TRBJ1-6; D perhaps matches TRBD1 (5 bases). The sequence was collected from an adult with an advanced solid tumor such as melanoma, head and neck, liver or kidney cancer. The CDR3 sequence: CATRGTGNSPLHF. The DNA of the CDR3 is TGTGCCACCCGTGGGACGGGGAATTCACCCCTCCACTTT.